This TCR beta chain was sequenced during a study of radiation and T cells in renal cell carcinoma. Trimming removed 2 bases from V and 6 bases from J, with 19 bases in between. This CDR3 spans 16 amino acids. Per germline, CDR1 MNHEY and CDR2 SMNVEV (reference sequence). In the case of this clone: The target antigen is unknown.

Notes on the study in general: Only small tumor regions of 0.85 to 1 g were sampled.

Sample treatment: 15 Gy SBRT to primary tumor, nephrectomy 4 weeks later. Clones were sequenced by immunoSEQ multiplex PCR, and TCRdb holds only the in-frame ones, with some missing. The sample holds 15,000 to 20,000 clones, around 55% seen once. The sequenced sample was tumor tissue, obtained from a patient whose treatment included radiotherapy and nephrectomy. V gene TRBV27 combines with J gene TRBJ1-1; D unclear. The source of this sequence is a man aged 50 or older with renal cell carcinoma. This CDR3 is CASSLVPQRNVAEAFF. The CDR3 coding sequence is TGTGCCAGCAGTTTAGTCCCACAACGCAATGTAGCTGAAGCTTTCTTT.